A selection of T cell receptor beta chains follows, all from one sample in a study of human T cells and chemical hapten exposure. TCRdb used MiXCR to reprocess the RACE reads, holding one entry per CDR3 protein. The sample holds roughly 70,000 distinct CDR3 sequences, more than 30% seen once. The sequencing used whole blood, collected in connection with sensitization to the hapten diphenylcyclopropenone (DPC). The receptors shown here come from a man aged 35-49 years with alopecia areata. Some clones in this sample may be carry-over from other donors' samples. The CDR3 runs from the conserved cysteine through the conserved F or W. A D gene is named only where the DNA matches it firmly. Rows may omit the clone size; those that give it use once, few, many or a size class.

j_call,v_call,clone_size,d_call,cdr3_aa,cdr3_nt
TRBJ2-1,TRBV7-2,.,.,CASSLFLGKNSYNEQFF,TGTGCCAGCAGCTTATTCCTAGGGAAGAATTCCTACAATGAGCAGTTCTTC
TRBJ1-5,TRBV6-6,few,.,CASTKMTGGRGHF,TGTGCCAGCACCAAAATGACAGGCGGTCGAGGGCATTTT
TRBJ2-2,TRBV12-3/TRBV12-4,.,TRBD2,CASTRLAGNTGELFF,TGTGCCAGCACCCGGCTAGCGGGGAACACCGGGGAGCTGTTTTTT
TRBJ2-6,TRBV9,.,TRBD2,CASSVALAGGIDSGANVLTF,TGTGCCAGCAGCGTAGCTCTAGCGGGAGGCATCGACTCTGGGGCCAACGTCCTGACTTTC
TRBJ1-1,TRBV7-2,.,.,CASSGSGVWMEAFF,TGTGCCAGCAGCGGATCAGGGGTTTGGATGGAAGCTTTCTTT
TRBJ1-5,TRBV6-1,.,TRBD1,CASSAQPGQGAYNQPQHF,TGTGCCAGCAGTGCACAACCGGGACAGGGGGCCTACAATCAGCCCCAGCATTTT
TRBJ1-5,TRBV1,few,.,CTSSQDRWPLGPQHF,TGCACCAGCAGCCAAGATCGATGGCCCTTGGGGCCCCAGCATTTT
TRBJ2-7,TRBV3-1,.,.,CASSPPGRPYEQYF,TGTGCCAGCAGCCCTCCGGGCCGACCTTACGAGCAGTACTTC
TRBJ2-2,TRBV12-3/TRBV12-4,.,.,CASSQHGAGELFF,TGTGCCAGCAGCCAACATGGGGCCGGGGAGCTGTTTTTT
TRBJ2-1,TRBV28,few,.,CASTPIGGDLYNEQFF,TGTGCCAGCACCCCTATAGGAGGGGACCTCTACAATGAGCAGTTCTTC
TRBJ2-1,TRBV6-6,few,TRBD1,CASSLYTGQGNEQFF,TGTGCCAGCAGTTTGTATACGGGACAGGGCAATGAGCAGTTCTTC
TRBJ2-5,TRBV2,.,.,CASSIRATGDGTQYF,TGTGCCAGCAGTATTCGGGCAACCGGGGACGGGACCCAGTACTTC
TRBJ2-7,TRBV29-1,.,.,CSGSKTSTDEQYF,TGCAGCGGTTCGAAGACTAGTACCGACGAGCAGTACTTC
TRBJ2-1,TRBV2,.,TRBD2,CASSEGTSGDNEQFF,TGTGCCAGCAGTGAAGGGACTAGCGGTGACAATGAGCAGTTCTTC
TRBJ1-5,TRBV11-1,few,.,CASSLVPVTQPQHF,TGTGCCAGCAGCTTAGTTCCGGTCACTCAGCCCCAGCATTTT
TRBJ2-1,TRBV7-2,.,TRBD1,CASSSNLVVGQGGFF,TGTGCCAGCAGCTCCAATCTTGTGGTTGGACAGGGGGGGTTCTTC
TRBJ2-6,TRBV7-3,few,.,CASSLIGGGGGANVLTF,TGTGCCAGCAGCTTAATAGGTGGGGGCGGTGGGGCCAACGTCCTGACTTTC
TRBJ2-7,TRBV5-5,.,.,CASSLGMRSYEQYF,TGTGCCAGCAGCTTGGGAATGAGGTCCTACGAGCAGTACTTC
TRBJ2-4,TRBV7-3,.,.,CASSPGVGKNIQYF,TGTGCCAGCAGCCCAGGGGTGGGCAAAAACATTCAGTACTTC
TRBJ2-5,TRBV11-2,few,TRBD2,CASSLKGAISGRPQETQYF,TGTGCCAGCAGCCTCAAAGGGGCCATTAGCGGGAGGCCGCAAGAGACCCAGTACTTC
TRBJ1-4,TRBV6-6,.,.,CASSTPRSRATNEKLFF,TGTGCCAGCAGTACCCCCCGTTCGCGGGCAACTAATGAAAAACTGTTTTTT
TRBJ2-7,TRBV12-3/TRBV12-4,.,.,CASSLGTVTYEQYF,TGTGCCAGCAGTTTGGGGACGGTCACCTACGAGCAGTACTTC
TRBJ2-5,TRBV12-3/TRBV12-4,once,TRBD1,CASSDRGLKTQYF,TGTGCCAGCAGTGACAGGGGGCTTAAGACCCAGTACTTC
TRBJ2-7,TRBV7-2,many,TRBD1,CASSPTGAEQYF,TGTGCCAGCAGCCCTACAGGGGCCGAGCAGTACTTC
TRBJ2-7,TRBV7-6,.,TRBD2,CASSLADAPYEQYF,TGTGCCAGCAGCCTAGCGGACGCTCCTTACGAGCAGTACTTC
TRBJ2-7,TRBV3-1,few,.,CASSQAWSSYEQYF,TGTGCCAGCAGCCAAGCGTGGAGCTCCTACGAGCAGTACTTC
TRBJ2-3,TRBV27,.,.,CASSLWGGTSTDTQYF,TGTGCCAGCAGTTTATGGGGCGGGACTAGCACAGATACGCAGTATTTT
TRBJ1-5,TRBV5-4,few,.,CASSLGDSQPQHF,TGTGCCAGCAGCCTGGGGGATAGTCAGCCCCAGCATTTT
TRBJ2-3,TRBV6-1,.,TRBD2,CASSVTSGSDTQYF,TGTGCCAGCAGTGTGACTAGCGGTTCAGATACGCAGTATTTT
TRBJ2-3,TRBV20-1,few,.,CSARALVGDTQYF,TGCAGTGCTAGAGCACTAGTTGGAGATACGCAGTATTTT
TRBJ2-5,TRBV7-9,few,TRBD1,CASSLMDREETQYF,TGTGCCAGCAGCTTAATGGACAGGGAAGAGACCCAGTACTTC
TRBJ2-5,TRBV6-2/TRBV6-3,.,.,CASRQFNGGETQYF,TGTGCCAGCAGACAATTCAACGGGGGAGAGACCCAGTACTTC
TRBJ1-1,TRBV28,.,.,CASSRLADTEAFF,TGTGCCAGCAGCCGGTTAGCGGACACTGAAGCTTTCTTT
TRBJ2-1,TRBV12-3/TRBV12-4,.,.,CASSPSGVEQFF,TGTGCCAGCAGTCCTTCTGGAGTTGAGCAGTTCTTC
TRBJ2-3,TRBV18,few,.,CASSPDEGERTDTQYF,TGTGCCAGCTCACCAGATGAGGGAGAGAGGACAGATACGCAGTATTTT
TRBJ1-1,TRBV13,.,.,CASSLAPRLTGDTEAFF,TGTGCCAGCAGCTTAGCTCCACGACTGACCGGGGACACTGAAGCTTTCTTT
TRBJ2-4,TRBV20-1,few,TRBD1,CSAYTGGADYIQYF,TGCAGTGCTTACACAGGGGGCGCTGACTACATTCAGTACTTC
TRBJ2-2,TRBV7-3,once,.,CASSLSHLNTGELFF,TGTGCCAGCAGCTTGAGTCACTTGAACACCGGGGAGCTGTTTTTT
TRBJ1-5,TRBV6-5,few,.,CASSSMGPNQPQHF,TGTGCCAGCAGCTCCATGGGACCAAATCAGCCCCAGCATTTT
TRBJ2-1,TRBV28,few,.,CASSLFSGALGQFF,TGTGCCAGCAGTTTGTTCTCAGGGGCCCTGGGGCAGTTCTTC
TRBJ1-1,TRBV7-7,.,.,CASSPLGMGEAFF,TGTGCCAGCAGCCCACTCGGTATGGGTGAAGCTTTCTTT
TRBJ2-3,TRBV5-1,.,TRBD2,CASSLIPSGDLPMGTDTQYF,TGCGCCAGCAGCTTGATTCCTAGCGGGGACCTCCCCATGGGGACAGATACGCAGTATTTT
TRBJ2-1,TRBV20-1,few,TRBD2,CSARGPPGTSGKDEQFF,TGCAGTGCTAGGGGACCCCCCGGGACTAGCGGGAAGGATGAGCAGTTCTTC
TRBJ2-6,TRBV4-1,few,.,CASSQSGVNAGANVLTF,TGCGCCAGCAGCCAGTCAGGGGTGAACGCTGGGGCCAACGTCCTGACTTTC
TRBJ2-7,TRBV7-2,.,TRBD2,CASSLISGRPYEQYF,TGTGCCAGCAGCTTAATCAGCGGGAGGCCCTACGAGCAGTACTTC
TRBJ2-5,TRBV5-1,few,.,CASSLANTGETQYF,TGCGCCAGCAGCTTGGCCAACACTGGGGAGACCCAGTACTTC
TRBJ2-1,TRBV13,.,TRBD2,CASSVPGLVKNNEQFF,TGTGCCAGCAGCGTACCGGGACTAGTTAAAAACAATGAGCAGTTCTTC
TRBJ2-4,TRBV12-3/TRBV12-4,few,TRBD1,CASSYGTGSNIQYF,TGTGCCAGCAGTTACGGGACAGGGTCCAACATTCAGTACTTC
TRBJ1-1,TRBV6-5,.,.,CASSYSSWGQNTEAFF,TGTGCCAGCAGTTACTCGTCCTGGGGGCAAAACACTGAAGCTTTCTTT
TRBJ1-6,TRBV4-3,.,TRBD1,CASSQDLGTGGTPLHF,TGCGCCAGCAGCCAAGATCTGGGGACAGGGGGGACACCCCTCCACTTT
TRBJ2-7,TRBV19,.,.,CASSARTPRYEQYF,TGTGCCAGTAGTGCAAGGACCCCCCGCTACGAGCAGTACTTC
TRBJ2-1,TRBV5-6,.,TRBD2,CASSLVGGRGSNEQFF,TGTGCCAGCAGCTTGGTGGGCGGGAGGGGATCCAATGAGCAGTTCTTC
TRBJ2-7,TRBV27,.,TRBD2,CASSPGTSAYEQYF,TGTGCCAGCAGTCCCGGTACTAGCGCCTACGAGCAGTACTTC